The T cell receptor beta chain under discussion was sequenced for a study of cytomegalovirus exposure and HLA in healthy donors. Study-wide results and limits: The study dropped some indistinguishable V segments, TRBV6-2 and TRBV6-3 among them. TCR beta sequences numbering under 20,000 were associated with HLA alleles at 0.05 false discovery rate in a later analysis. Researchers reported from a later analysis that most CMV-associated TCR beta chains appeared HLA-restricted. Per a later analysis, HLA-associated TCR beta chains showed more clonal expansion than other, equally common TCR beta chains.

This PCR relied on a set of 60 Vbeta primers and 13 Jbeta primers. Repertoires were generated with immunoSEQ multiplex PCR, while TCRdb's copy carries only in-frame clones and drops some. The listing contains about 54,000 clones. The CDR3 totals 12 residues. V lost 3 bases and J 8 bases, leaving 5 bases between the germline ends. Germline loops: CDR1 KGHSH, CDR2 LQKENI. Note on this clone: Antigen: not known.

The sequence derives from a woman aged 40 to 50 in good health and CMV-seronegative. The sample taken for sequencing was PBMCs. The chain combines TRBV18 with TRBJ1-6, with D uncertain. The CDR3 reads CASSPGDSPLHF. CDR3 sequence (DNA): TGTGCCAGCTCACCCGGGGATTCACCCCTCCACTTT.